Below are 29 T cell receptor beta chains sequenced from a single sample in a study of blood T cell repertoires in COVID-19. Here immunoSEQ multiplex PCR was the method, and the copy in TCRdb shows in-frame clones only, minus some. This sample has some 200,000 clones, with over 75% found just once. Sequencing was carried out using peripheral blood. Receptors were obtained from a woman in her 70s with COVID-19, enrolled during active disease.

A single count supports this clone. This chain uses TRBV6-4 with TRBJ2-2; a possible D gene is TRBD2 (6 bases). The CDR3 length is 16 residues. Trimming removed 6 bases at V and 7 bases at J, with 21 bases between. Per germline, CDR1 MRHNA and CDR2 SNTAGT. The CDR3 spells CASRASGDRYGGELFF. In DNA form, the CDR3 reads TGTGCCAGCAGGGCTTCGGGGGATAGGTACGGCGGGGAGCTGTTTTTT.

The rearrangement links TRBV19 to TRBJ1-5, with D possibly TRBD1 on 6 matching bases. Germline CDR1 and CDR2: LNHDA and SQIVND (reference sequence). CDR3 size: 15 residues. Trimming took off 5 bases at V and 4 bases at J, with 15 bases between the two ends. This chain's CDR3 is CASSGTGWGNQPQHF. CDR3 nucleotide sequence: TGTGCCAGTAGTGGAACAGGGTGGGGAAATCAGCCCCAGCATTTT.

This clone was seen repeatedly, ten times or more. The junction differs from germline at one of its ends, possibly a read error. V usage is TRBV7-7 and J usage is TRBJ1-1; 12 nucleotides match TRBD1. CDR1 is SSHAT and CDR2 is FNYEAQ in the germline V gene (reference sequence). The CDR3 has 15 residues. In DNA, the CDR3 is TGTGCTAGCAGCCGACTGGGACAGGGGGCCACTGAAGCTTTCTTT. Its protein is CASSRLGQGATEAFF.

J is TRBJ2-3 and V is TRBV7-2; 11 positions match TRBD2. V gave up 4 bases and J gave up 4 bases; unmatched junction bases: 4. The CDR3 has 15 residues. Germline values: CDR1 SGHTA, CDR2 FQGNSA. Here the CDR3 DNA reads TGTGCCAGCAGCTCTAGCGGGAGGTTGTCAGATACGCAGTATTTT. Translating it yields CASSSSGRLSDTQYF.

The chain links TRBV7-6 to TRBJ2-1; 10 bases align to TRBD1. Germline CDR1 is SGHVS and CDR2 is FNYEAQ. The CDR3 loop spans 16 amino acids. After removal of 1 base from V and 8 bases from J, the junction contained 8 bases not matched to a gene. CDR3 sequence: CASSLGGDRGVDEQFF. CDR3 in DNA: TGTGCCAGCAGCTTAGGGGGGGACAGGGGTGTCGATGAGCAGTTCTTC.

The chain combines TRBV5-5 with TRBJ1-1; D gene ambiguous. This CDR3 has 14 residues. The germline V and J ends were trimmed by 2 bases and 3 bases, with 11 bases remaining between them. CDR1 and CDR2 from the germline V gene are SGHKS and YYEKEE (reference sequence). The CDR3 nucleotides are TGTGCCAGCAGCTTATTTCGCCGGGACACTGAAGCTTTCTTT. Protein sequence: CASSLFRRDTEAFF.

CDR3 protein: CASGPQGGNSPLHF. DNA of the CDR3: TGTGCTAGTGGCCCGCAGGGGGGTAATTCACCCCTCCACTTT. The chain joins TRBV12-5 to TRBJ1-6, with 7 bases aligning to TRBD1. The CDR3 has 14 residues. Germline CDR1 is LGHNT and CDR2 is FRNRAP. Trimming at V came to 6 bases and at J to 6 bases, leaving 5 bases not matched to a gene.

The CDR3 loop reads CASSFPHVALAGVTYEQYF. CDR3 bases: TGTGCCAGCAGCTTTCCCCACGTAGCCCTAGCGGGAGTGACCTACGAGCAGTACTTC. This rearrangement joins TRBV11-2 to TRBJ2-7; 10 nucleotides agree with TRBD2. Germline CDR1 and CDR2: SGHAT and FQNNGV. V trimming: 3 bases; J trimming: 2 bases; junction bases outside the gene matches: 16. The CDR3 covers 19 residues.

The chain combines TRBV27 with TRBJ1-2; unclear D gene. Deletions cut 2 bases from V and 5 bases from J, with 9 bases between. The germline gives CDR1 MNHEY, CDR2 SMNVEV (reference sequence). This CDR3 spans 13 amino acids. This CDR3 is CASSLDTRYGYTF. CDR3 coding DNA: TGTGCCAGCAGTTTAGATACCCGGTATGGCTACACCTTC.

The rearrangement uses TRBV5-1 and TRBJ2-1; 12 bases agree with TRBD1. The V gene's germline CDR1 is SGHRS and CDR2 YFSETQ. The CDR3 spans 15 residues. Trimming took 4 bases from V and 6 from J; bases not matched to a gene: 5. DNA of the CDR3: TGCGCCAGCAGCGCCGGGACAGGGGGCCGCAATGAGCAGTTCTTC. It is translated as CASSAGTGGRNEQFF. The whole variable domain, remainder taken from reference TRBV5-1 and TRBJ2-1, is KAGVTQTPRYLIKTRGQQVTLSCSPISGHRSVSWYQQTPGQGLQFLFEYFSETQRNKGNFPGRFSGRQFSNSRSEMNVSTLELGDSALYLCASSAGTGGRNEQFFGPGTRLTVL.

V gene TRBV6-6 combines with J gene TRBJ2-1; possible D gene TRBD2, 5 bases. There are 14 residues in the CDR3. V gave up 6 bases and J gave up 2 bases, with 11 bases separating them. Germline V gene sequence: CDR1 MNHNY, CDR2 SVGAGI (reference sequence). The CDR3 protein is CASRTRGAYNEQFF. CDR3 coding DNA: TGTGCCAGCAGAACTAGAGGCGCCTACAATGAGCAGTTCTTC.

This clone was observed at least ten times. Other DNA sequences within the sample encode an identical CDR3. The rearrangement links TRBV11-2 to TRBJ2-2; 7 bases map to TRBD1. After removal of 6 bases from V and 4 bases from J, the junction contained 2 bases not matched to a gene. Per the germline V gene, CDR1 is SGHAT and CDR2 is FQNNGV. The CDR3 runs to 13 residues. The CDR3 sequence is CASRGQPTGELFF. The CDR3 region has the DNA TGTGCCAGCAGGGGACAGCCCACCGGGGAGCTGTTTTTT.

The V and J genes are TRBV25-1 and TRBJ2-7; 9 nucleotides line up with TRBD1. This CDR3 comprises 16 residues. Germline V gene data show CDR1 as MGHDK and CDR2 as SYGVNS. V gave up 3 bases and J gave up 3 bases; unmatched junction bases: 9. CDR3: CASSEDRGWGLYEQYF. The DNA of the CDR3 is TGTGCCAGCAGTGAGGACAGGGGCTGGGGGCTCTACGAGCAGTACTTC.

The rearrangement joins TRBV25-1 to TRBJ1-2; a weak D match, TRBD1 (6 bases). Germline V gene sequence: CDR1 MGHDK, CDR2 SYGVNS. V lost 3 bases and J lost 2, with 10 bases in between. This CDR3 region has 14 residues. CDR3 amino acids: CASSDSRGNYGYTF. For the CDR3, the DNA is TGTGCCAGCAGTGACAGTAGGGGGAACTATGGCTACACCTTC.

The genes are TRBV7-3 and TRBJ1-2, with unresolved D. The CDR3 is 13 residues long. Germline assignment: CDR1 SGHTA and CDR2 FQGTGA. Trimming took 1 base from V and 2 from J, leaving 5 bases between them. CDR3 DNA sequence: TGTGCCAGCAGCTTAAGAGGGAACTATGGCTACACCTTC. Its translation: CASSLRGNYGYTF.

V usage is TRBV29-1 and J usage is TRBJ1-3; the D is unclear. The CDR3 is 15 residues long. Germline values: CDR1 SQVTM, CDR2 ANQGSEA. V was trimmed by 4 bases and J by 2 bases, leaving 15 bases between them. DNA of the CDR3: TGCAGCGTTGTTTCGGGAACTCTTCCTGGAAACACCATATATTTT. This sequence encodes CSVVSGTLPGNTIYF.

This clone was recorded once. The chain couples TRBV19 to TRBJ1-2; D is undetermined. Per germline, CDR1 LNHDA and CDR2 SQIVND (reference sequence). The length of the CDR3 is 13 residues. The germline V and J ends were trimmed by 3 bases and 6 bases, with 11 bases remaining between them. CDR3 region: CASSIPGEDGYTF. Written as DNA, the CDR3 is TGTGCCAGTAGTATTCCCGGAGAGGATGGCTACACCTTC.

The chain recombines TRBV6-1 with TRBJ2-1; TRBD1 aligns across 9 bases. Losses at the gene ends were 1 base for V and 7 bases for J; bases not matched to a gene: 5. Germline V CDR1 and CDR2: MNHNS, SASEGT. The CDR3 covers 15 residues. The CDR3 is CASSEVGTGWNEQFF. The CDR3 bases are TGTGCCAGCAGTGAAGTGGGGACAGGGTGGAATGAGCAGTTCTTC.

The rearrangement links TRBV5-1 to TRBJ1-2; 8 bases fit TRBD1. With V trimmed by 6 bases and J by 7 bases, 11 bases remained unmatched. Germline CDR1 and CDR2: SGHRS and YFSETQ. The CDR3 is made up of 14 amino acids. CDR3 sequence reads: CASKAEDRVAGYTF. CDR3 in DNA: TGCGCCAGCAAAGCCGAGGACAGGGTGGCTGGCTACACCTTC.

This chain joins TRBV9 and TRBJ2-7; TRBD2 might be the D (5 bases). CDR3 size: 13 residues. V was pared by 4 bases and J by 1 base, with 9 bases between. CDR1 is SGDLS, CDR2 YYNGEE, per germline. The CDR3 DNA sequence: TGTGCCAGCAGCCCGACTAATTCCTACGAGCAGTACTTC. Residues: CASSPTNSYEQYF.

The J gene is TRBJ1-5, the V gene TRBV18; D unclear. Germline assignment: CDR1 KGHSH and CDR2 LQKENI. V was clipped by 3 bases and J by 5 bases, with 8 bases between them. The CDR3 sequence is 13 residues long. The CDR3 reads CASSPSLDQPQHF. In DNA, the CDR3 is TGTGCCAGCTCACCTTCTTTAGATCAGCCCCAGCATTTT.

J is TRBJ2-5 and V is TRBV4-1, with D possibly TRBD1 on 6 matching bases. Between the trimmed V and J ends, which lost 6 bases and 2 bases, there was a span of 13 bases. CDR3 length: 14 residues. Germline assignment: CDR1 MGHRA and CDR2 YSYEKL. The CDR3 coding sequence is TGCGCCAGCAGTTATGACAGGTGGCAAGAGACCCAGTACTTC. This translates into CASSYDRWQETQYF.

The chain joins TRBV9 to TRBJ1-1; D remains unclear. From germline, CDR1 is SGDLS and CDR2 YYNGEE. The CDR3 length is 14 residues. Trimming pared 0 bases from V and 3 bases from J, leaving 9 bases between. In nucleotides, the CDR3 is TGTGCCAGCAGCGTAGAACTTCGCGACACTGAAGCTTTCTTT. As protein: CASSVELRDTEAFF.

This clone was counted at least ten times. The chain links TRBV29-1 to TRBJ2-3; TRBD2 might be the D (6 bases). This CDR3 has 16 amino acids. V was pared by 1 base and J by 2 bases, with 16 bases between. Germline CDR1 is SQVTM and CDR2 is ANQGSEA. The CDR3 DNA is TGCAGCGTTGAAGGGATGGACTACCAAAACACAGATACGCAGTATTTT. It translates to CSVEGMDYQNTDTQYF.

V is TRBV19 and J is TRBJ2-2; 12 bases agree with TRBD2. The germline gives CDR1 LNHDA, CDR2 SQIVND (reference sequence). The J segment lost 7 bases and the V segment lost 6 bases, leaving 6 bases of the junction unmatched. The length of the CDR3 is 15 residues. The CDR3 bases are TGTGCCAGTAGCCAGACTAGCGGGAGACACGGGGAGCTGTTTTTT. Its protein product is CASSQTSGRHGELFF.

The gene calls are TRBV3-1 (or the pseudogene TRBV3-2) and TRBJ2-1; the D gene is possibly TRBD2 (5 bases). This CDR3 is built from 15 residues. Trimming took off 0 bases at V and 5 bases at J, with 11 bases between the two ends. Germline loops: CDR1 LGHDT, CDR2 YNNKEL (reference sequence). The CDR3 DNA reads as TGTGCCAGCAGCCAAGATTCTAGGAGGAACAATGAGCAGTTCTTC. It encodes CASSQDSRRNNEQFF.

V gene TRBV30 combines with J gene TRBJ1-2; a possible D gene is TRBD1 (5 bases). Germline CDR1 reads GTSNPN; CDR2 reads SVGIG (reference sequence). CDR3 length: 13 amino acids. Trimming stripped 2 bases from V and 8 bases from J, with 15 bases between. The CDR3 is CAWSNAGSQGYTF. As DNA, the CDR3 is TGTGCCTGGAGTAACGCAGGGTCTCAGGGCTACACCTTC.

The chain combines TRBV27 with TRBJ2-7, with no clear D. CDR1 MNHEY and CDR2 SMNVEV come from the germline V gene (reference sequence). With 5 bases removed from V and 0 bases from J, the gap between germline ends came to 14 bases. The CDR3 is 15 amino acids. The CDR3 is CASSTSGGYSYEQYF. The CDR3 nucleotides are TGTGCCAGCAGTACCTCGGGTGGTTACTCCTACGAGCAGTACTTC.

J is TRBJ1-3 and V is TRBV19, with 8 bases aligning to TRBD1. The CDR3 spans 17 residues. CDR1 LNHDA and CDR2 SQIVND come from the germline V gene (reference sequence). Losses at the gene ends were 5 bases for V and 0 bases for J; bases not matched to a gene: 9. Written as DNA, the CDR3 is TGTGCCAGTAGTTCGGGACAGGCCTCTCTCTCTGGAAACACCATATATTTT. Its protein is CASSSGQASLSGNTIYF.